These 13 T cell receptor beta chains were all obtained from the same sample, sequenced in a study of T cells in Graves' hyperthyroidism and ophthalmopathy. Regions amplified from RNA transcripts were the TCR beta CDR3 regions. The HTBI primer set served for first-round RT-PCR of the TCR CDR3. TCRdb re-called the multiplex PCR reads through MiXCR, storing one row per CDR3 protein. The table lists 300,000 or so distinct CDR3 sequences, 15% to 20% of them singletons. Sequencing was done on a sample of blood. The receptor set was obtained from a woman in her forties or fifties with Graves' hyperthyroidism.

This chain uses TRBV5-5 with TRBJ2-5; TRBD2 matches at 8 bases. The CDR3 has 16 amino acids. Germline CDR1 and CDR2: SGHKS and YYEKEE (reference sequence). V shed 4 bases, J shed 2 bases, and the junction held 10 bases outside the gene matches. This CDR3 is CASSTGGSGVQETQYF. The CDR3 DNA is TGTGCCAGCAGCACCGGGGGTAGCGGGGTACAAGAGACCCAGTACTTC. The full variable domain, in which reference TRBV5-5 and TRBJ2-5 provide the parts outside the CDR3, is DAGVTQSPTHLIKTRGQQVTLRCSPISGHKSVSWYQQVLGQGPQFIFQYYEKEERGRGNFPDRFSARQFPNYSSELNVNALLLGDSALYLCASSTGGSGVQETQYFGPGTRLLVL.

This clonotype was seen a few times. CDR3 sequence reads: CASRPGQVLGELFF. DNA of the CDR3: TGTGCCAGCAGACCAGGACAGGTCTTAGGGGAGCTGTTTTTT. This chain connects TRBV6-1 to TRBJ2-2, with 7 bases lining up with TRBD1. V dropped 6 bases and J dropped 8; count of bases not matched to a gene: 9. The CDR3 is 14 residues long. Germline CDR1 MNHNS, CDR2 SASEGT.

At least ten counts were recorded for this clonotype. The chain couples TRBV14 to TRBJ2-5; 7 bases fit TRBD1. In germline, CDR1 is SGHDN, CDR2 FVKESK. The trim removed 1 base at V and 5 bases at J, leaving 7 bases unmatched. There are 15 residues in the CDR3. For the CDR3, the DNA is TGTGCCAGCAGCCAAGTCCGACAGGGTTCTGAGACCCAGTACTTC. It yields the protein CASSQVRQGSETQYF.

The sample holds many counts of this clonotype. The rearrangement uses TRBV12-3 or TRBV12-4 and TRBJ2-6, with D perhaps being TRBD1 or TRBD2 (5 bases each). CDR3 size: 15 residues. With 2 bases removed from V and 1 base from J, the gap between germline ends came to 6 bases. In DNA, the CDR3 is TGTGCCAGCAGTTTATGGGGGTCTGGGGCCAACGTCCTGACTTTC. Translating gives CASSLWGSGANVLTF.

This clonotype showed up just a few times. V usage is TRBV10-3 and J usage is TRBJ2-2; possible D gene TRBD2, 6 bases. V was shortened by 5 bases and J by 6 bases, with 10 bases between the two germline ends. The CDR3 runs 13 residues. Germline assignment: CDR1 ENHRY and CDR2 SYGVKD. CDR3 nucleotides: TGTGCCATCAGTAACGGAGGGCCCGGGGAGCTGTTTTTT. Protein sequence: CAISNGGPGELFF.

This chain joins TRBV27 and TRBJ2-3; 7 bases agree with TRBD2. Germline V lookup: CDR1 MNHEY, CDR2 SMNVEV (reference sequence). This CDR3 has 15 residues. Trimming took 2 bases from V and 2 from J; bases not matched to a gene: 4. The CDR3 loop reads CASSLSGMNTDTQYF. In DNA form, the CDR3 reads TGTGCCAGCAGTTTAAGCGGGATGAACACAGATACGCAGTATTTT.

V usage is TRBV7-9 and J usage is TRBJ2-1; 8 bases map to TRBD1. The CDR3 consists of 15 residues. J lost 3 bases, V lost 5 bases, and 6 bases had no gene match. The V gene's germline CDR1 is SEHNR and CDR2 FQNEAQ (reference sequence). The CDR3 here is CASSQGQGYYNEQFF. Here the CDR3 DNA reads TGTGCCAGCAGCCAAGGACAGGGCTACTACAATGAGCAGTTCTTC.

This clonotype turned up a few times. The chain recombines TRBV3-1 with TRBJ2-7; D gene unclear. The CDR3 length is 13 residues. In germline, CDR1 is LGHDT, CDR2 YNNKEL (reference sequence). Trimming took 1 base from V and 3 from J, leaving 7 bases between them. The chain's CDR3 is CASSQGRLYEQYF. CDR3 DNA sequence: TGTGCCAGCAGCCAAGGACGGCTCTACGAGCAGTACTTC.

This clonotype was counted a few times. This chain's CDR3 is CATSRDLGEGNQPQHF. The CDR3 coding sequence is TGTGCCACCAGCAGAGATCTTGGTGAGGGCAATCAGCCCCAGCATTTT. This rearrangement joins TRBV15 to TRBJ1-5; no firm D call. V was trimmed by 0 bases and J by 2 bases, leaving 11 bases between them. The V gene's germline CDR1 is LNHNV and CDR2 YYDKDF (reference sequence). The CDR3 is 16 residues long.

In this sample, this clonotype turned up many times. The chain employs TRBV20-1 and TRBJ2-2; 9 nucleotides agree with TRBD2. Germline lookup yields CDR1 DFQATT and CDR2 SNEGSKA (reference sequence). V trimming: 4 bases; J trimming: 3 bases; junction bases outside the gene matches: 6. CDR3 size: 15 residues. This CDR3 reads CSATVAGAHTGELFF. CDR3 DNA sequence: TGCAGTGCTACCGTAGCGGGAGCGCACACCGGGGAGCTGTTTTTT.

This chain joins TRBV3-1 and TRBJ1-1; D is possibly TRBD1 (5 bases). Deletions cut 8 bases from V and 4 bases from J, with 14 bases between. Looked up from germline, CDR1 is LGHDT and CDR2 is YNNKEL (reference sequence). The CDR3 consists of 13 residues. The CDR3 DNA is TGTGCCAGCGGCCCCCACAGGACCACTGAAGCTTTCTTT. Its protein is CASGPHRTTEAFF. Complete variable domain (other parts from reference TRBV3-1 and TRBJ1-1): DTAVSQTPKYLVTQMGNDKSIKCEQNLGHDTMYWYKQDSKKFLKIMFSYNNKELIINETVPNRFSPKSPDKAHLNLHINSLELGDSAVYFCASGPHRTTEAFFGQGTRLTVV.

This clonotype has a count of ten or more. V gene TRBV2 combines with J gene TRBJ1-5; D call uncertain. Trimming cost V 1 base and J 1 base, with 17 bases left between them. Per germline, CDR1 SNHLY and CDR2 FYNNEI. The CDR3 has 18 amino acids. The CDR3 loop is CASSEDRSGGLSNQPQHF. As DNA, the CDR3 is TGTGCCAGCAGTGAAGATAGGTCAGGCGGATTAAGCAATCAGCCCCAGCATTTT.

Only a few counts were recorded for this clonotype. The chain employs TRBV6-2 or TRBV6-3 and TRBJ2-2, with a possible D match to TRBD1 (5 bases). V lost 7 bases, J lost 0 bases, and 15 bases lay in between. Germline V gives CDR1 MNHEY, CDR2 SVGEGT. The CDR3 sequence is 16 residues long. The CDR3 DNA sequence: TGTGCCAGCAAAACGGACACGAACTCGAACACCGGGGAGCTGTTTTTT. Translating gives CASKTDTNSNTGELFF.